The clone carrying this TCR beta chain was observed a few times. Original data processing: Amplification of reference gene primers was used by the study to estimate nucleated cell counts. The protocol was immunoSEQ multiplex PCR, while the TCRdb copy is restricted to in-frame clones and leaves out a portion. The V and J calls and clone size were taken over from that table, and D and trimming were inferred from the DNA. The sample yields about 280,000 clones, about 89% seen once. These data belong to a study of blood T cell repertoires in COVID-19. On the study more broadly: PBMCs, B-cell-depleted T cells, or T cells were the source of the cDNA or gDNA that made up the material.

Trimming removed 3 bases at V and 6 bases at J, with 9 bases between. This CDR3 is 13 amino acids long. The receptor was derived from a man aged 40-50 years with active or convalescent COVID-19. The sequenced sample consisted of peripheral blood. V is TRBV12-3 or TRBV12-4 and J is TRBJ1-5, with no clear D. The CDR3 is CASSFLLGQPQHF. CDR3 bases: TGTGCCAGCAGTTTCCTACTCGGTCAGCCCCAGCATTTT.